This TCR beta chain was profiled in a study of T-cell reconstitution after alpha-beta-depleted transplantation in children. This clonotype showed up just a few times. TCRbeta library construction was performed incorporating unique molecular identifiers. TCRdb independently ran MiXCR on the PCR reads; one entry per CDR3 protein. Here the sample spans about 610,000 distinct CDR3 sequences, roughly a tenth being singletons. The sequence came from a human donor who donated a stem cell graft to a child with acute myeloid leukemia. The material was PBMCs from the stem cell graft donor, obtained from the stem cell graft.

CDR3 DNA sequence: TGCGCCAGCAGCTTGGCCTCCTCTGGGAACTCCTATAATTCACCCCTCCACTTT. Protein: CASSLASSGNSYNSPLHF. The J gene is TRBJ1-6, the V gene TRBV5-1, with D unclear. Germline CDR1 and CDR2: SGHRS and YFSETQ. V was pared by 0 bases and J by 0 bases, with 13 bases between. The CDR3 contains 18 residues.